The sequence of this T cell receptor beta chain was determined in a study of CD8 T cells in ankylosing spondylitis (dated by TCRdb to about 2017). The study in broad terms: T cell receptor beta repertoires were profiled in healthy donors and ankylosing spondylitis patients so that disease-linked TCR variants could be found. Peripheral blood was sampled, and synovial fluid was also collected from ankylosing spondylitis patients. The full study cohort comprised about 23 ankylosing spondylitis patients and about 110 healthy donors. The research as a whole found: The disease-linked clones were reported as significantly enriched in matched synovial fluid samples from ankylosing spondylitis patients. Some TCR beta motif variants had previously been reported in synovial fluid and blood of reactive arthritis patients, which suggested common disease-initiation mechanisms. A TCR beta motif made up of roughly eight highly homologous amino acid variants appeared to be characteristic of blood from ankylosing spondylitis patients. The disease-linked clones had a CD8+ phenotype and were found at relatively low frequencies in peripheral blood.

To note about this clonotype: Its antigen remains unidentified. No much larger clone is present one base from it, and per-base qualities are unavailable.

The instrument was an Illumina HiSeq 2500. Quantitative 5'-RACE with molecular barcodes was used to prepare TCR beta libraries. The study's processing was this. A new computational method, built on a probabilistic model of VDJ rearrangement, was used to identify disease-linked TCR variants. TCRdb ran its own pipeline on the public reads, namely fastp trimming at Q25 and MiXCR clone calling, and kept in-frame beta chains. Entries are consolidated by CDR3 protein sequence, retaining the most common genes and DNA. TCRdb, not the authors, supplied the V and J calls. Counted in this sample were about 270,000 distinct CDR3 sequences; roughly a third of them appeared once. 4% to 5% of the sample is taken by the ten largest. Trimming takes 8 bases from V and 1 base from J, and the germline ends sit 8 bases apart. From the cysteine up to the phenylalanine, the CDR3 has a length of 11 residues. The sequence is cut down to CDR3 DNA, 33 bases in frame from base 1. CDR1 and CDR2 were assigned from the germline V gene as SQVTM and ANQGSEA.

The sequence was collected from a male donor with ankylosing spondylitis or in good health (not recorded which). The chain is made from TRBV29-1 and TRBJ1-1, with the D gene uncertain. Sequencing used blood, either unsorted or a sorted T cell fraction (not recorded which). DNA sequence: TGCAGCCATGACCGGAACACTGAAGCTTTCTTT. This yields the protein CSHDRNTEAFF.